One and the same sample provided the 19 T cell receptor delta chains below, sequenced in a study of gamma-delta T cells after stem cell transplantation. TCRdb reapplied CATT to the RT-PCR reads. Of 2,500 to 3,000 delta-chain clones listed, 3% to 4% were seen once; the top ten hold around 30%. Sample: gamma-delta T cells. The source is a human donor. It is not recorded whose cells these are; they may come from a transplant donor.

Judged by abundance, this clone is medium-sized (0.01 to 0.1%). The chain combines TRDV2 with TRDJ1; tentatively, D is TRDD3 (6 bases). CDR1 and CDR2 from the germline V gene are GEAIGNYY and EKD. CDR3 size: 14 residues. V lost 0 bases to trimming and J lost 5 bases, with 12 bases between them. CDR3 sequence: CACDTAGAKDKLIF. The CDR3 DNA reads TGTGCCTGTGACACCGCTGGGGCTAAAGATAAACTCATCTTT.

Points on this clone: TCRdb assigns this DNA the protein of a much larger clone, which departs from its translation at residue 5; this likely reflects a read error, and the protein shown comes from translating the DNA. The rearrangement links TRDV2 to TRDJ1, with 10 bases fitting TRDD3. The CDR3 is made up of 15 amino acids. Losses at the gene ends were 0 bases for V and 3 bases for J; bases not matched to a gene: 3. Germline assignment: CDR1 GEAIGNYY and CDR2 EKD. This CDR3 is CACDTLGDKADKLIF. The CDR3 DNA is TGTGCCTGTGACACCCTGGGGGATAAGGCCGATAAACTCATCTTT.

Only a few counts were recorded for this clone. The amino acid sequence in TCRdb belongs to a much larger clone and departs from this DNA's translation at residue 6, likely a sequencing read error; the sequence shown is translated from the DNA. V is TRDV2 and J is TRDJ3, with D maybe TRDD3 (6 bases). The germline V gene encodes CDR1 GEAIGNYY and CDR2 EKD. The CDR3 length is 20 residues. V lost 1 base and J lost 2, with 20 bases in between. For the CDR3, the DNA is TGTGCCTGTGACACTACAAGCGGGGGAACGGGAGCCTGGGACACCCGACAGATGTTTTTC. Amino acids: CACDTTSGGTGAWDTRQMFF.

Points on this clone: This likely stems from a read error, as it lies one base from a far larger clone. This CDR3 is also generated by other DNA sequences in the sample. The genes are TRDV2 and TRDJ1; D ambiguous. Germline-derived CDR1 and CDR2 are GEAIGNYY and EKD. The CDR3 extends over 16 amino acids. DNA of the CDR3: TGCGCCTGTGACCCCGTTAGCGGAATGTACACCGATAAACTCATCTTT. Its translation is CACDPVSGMYTDKLIF.

This clone is categorized as medium-sized. A read error may explain this, as a much larger clone is one base away. The chain is built from TRDV2 and TRDJ1, with 7 nucleotides matching TRDD3. Germline V gene sequence: CDR1 GEAIGNYY, CDR2 EKD. V was pared by 3 bases and J by 1 base, with 4 bases of the junction left unmatched. This CDR3 has 14 amino acids. CDR3 region: CACDVLGATDKLIF. DNA for the CDR3: TGTGCCTGTGACGTGCTGGGGGCCACCGATAAACTCATCTTT.

Of note for this clone: With a far larger clone one base away, a read error is the likely cause. The gene calls are TRDV2 and TRDJ1, with a weak D call TRDD3 (5 bases). The CDR3 extends over 17 amino acids. Germline CDR1 reads GEAIGNYY; CDR2 reads EKD. Trimming took 0 bases from V and 3 from J, leaving 19 bases between them. The CDR3 bases are TGTGCCTGTGACACCGTAGTGAGGGGGGGTCGCTCCGATAAACTCATCTTT. Translated: CACDTVVRGGRSDKLIF.

About this clone: TCRdb's protein, taken from a much larger clone, differs from this DNA's translation at residue 17, likely owing to a read error; the protein displayed comes from the DNA. V usage is TRDV2 and J usage is TRDJ3; 8 bases are shared with TRDD3. The CDR3 sequence is 19 residues long. The germline CDR1 and CDR2 sequences are GEAIGNYY and EKD. The CDR3 DNA sequence: TGTGCCTGTGAAAAACTGGGGGCTGACAGCTCCTGGGACACCCGACAGGTGTTTTTC. It translates to CACEKLGADSSWDTRQVFF.

Points on this clone: TCRdb assigns this DNA the protein of a much larger clone, which departs from its translation at residue 5; this likely reflects a read error, and the protein shown comes from translating the DNA. The chain recombines TRDV2 with TRDJ1; D assignment may be TRDD2 or TRDD3 (6 bases each). CDR1 and CDR2 from the germline V gene are GEAIGNYY and EKD. V was cut by 2 bases and J by 0 bases, with 21 bases left in between. The CDR3 totals 18 residues. CDR3 loop: CACDIVGGPSEYTDKLIF. The CDR3 bases are TGTGCCTGTGACATCGTGGGGGGACCTTCCGAGTACACCGATAAACTCATCTTT.

There are a few counts of this clone. Only one base separates this from a far larger clonotype, so it likely reflects a read error. The rearrangement joins TRDV2 to TRDJ1; TRDD3 agrees at 9 bases. Germline values: CDR1 GEAIGNYY, CDR2 EKD. This CDR3 is 19 amino acids long. The CDR3 DNA reads TGTGCCTGTGGCACCGCGGAACTGGGGGACAGAATGTACACCGATAAACTCATCTTT. The encoded protein is CACGTAELGDRMYTDKLIF.

Within the sample, this clone is medium-sized. CDR3 nucleotide sequence: TGTGCCTGTGACACGGTAGAGGCGACTGGGGGACGGTACACCGATAAACTCATCTTT. This sequence encodes CACDTVEATGGRYTDKLIF. The chain has TRDV2 and TRDJ1, with 9 bases aligning to TRDD3. CDR1 is GEAIGNYY and CDR2 is EKD in the germline V gene. The ends lost 1 base at V and 0 bases at J; junction bases unmatched: 14. The CDR3 consists of 19 residues.

About this clone itself: TCRdb assigns this DNA the protein of a much larger clone, which departs from its translation at residue 14; this likely reflects a read error, and the protein shown comes from translating the DNA. This rearrangement joins TRDV2 to TRDJ1; TRDD3 matches 9 bases. Germline loops: CDR1 GEAIGNYY, CDR2 EKD. The CDR3 loop spans 15 amino acids. CDR3 nucleotide sequence: TGTGCCTGTGAGGGATTGGGGGATATCTCCGATAAACTCACCTTT. Its translation: CACEGLGDISDKLTF.

This clone has only a few counts. The mismatch at residue 3 between this DNA's translation and the TCRdb protein of a much larger clone likely reflects a read error; the protein shown is translated from the DNA. The chain carries TRDV2 and TRDJ1, with TRDD3 matching over 9 bases. The CDR3 totals 16 residues. The V gene's germline CDR1 is GEAIGNYY and CDR2 EKD. The CDR3 loop is CAYDTLLGEKTDKLIF. CDR3 DNA sequence: TGTGCCTATGACACTCTACTGGGGGAAAAAACCGATAAACTCATCTTT.

This clone is categorized as medium-sized. This probably arose from a read error, given a far larger clone one base away. The same CDR3 is also encoded by other DNA sequences in this sample. J is TRDJ1 and V is TRDV2; no clear D gene. Germline V gives CDR1 GEAIGNYY, CDR2 EKD. The CDR3 totals 14 residues. The CDR3 bases are TGTGCCTGCGACATGGTCGTCCGTACCGATAAACTCATCTTT. Its protein product is CACDMVVRTDKLIF.

On this clone itself: This could be a read error, since a much larger clone is one nucleotide away. The same CDR3 also results from other DNA sequences found in this sample. This chain links TRDV2 with TRDJ3, with TRDD3 matching 12 bases. This CDR3 is built from 21 residues. Trimming cost V 3 bases and J 4 bases; bases outside gene matches: 15. Per germline, CDR1 GEAIGNYY and CDR2 EKD. CDR3 amino acids: CACDPTSGLGDTTWDTRQMFF. The CDR3 DNA follows: TGTGCCTGTGACCCTACCTCCGGACTGGGGGATACAACGTGGGACACCCGACAGATGTTTTTC.

Turning to this clone: A far larger clone is one nucleotide away, so this likely arose from a read error. Other nucleotide sequences in the sample specify the same CDR3. V gene TRDV2 combines with J gene TRDJ1, with D tentatively TRDD3 (6 bases). The V gene's germline CDR1 is GEAIGNYY and CDR2 EKD. The length of the CDR3 is 15 residues. CDR3 region: CACDTLEGGPPKLIF. In nucleotides, the CDR3 is TGTGCCTGCGACACGCTTGAAGGGGGACCCCCGAAACTCATCTTT.

Notes on this clone: A read error is the likely source, as a far larger clone sits one nucleotide away. Other DNA sequences of this sample code for an identical CDR3. This chain uses TRDV2 with TRDJ1; 7 nucleotides line up with TRDD3. The V and J ends lost 1 base and 4 bases, in that order; junction bases with no gene match: 8. Germline-derived CDR1 and CDR2 are GEAIGNYY and EKD. The CDR3 length is 15 residues. CDR3 sequence reads: CACDTLGARGDKLIF. CDR3 bases: TGTGCCTGTGACACTCTGGGGGCCCGGGGCGATAAACTCATCTTT.

For this clone: A read error is the likely source, as a far larger clone sits one nucleotide away. The same CDR3 also results from other DNA sequences found in this sample. The genes are TRDV2 and TRDJ1; maybe TRDD3 (5 bases). From germline, CDR1 is GEAIGNYY and CDR2 EKD. This CDR3 contains 17 residues. The DNA for the CDR3 is TGTGCCTGCGACACTGCGGGGGGCCCGACGTACACCGATAAACTCATCTTT. This translates into CACDTAGGPTYTDKLIF.

The table lists this clone with a few counts. The translation of this DNA and the TCRdb protein of a much larger clone differ at residue 10, probably owing to a read error; the protein shown here is translated from the DNA. The chain has TRDV2 and TRDJ1; 9 bases fit TRDD3. V dropped 4 bases and J dropped 3; count of bases not matched to a gene: 8. CDR3 length: 15 amino acids. Germline-derived CDR1 and CDR2 are GEAIGNYY and EKD. The CDR3 reads CACEGLGDIPDKLIF. The CDR3 DNA is TGTGCCTGTGAGGGATTGGGGGATATCCCCGATAAACTCATCTTT.

This clone ranks as medium-sized (0.01 to 0.1%). With a far larger clone one base away, a read error is the likely cause. This rearrangement joins TRDV2 to TRDJ1; 9 nucleotides line up with TRDD3. The ends lost 4 bases at V and 3 bases at J; junction bases unmatched: 8. The CDR3 totals 15 residues. The germline gives CDR1 GEAIGNYY, CDR2 EKD. The CDR3: CACDGLGDISDKLIF. For the CDR3, the DNA is TGTGCCTGTGATGGATTGGGGGATATCTCCGATAAACTCATCTTT.